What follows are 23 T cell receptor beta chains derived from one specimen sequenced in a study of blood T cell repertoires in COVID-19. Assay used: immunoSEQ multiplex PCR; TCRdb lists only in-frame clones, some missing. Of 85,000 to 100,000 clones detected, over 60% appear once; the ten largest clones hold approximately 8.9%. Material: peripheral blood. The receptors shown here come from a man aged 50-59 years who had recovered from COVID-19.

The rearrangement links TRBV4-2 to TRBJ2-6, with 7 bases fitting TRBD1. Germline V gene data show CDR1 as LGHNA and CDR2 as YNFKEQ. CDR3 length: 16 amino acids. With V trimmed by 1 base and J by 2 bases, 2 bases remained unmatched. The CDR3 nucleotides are TGTGCCAGCAGCCAAGGACAGGGCGCTGGGGCCAACGTCCTGACTTTC. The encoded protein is CASSQGQGAGANVLTF.

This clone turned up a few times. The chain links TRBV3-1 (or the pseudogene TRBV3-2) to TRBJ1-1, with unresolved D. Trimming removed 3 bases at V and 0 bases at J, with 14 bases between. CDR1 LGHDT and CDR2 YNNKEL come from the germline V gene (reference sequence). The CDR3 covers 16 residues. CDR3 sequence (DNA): TGTGCCAGCAGCCATCAATCGGGTCGGATGAACACTGAAGCTTTCTTT. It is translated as CASSHQSGRMNTEAFF.

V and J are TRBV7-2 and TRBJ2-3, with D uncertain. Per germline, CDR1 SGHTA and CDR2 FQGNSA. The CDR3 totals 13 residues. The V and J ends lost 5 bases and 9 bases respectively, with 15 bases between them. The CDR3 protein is CASSLTTEQTQYF. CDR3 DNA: TGTGCCAGCAGCCTTACGACTGAGCAAACGCAGTATTTT.

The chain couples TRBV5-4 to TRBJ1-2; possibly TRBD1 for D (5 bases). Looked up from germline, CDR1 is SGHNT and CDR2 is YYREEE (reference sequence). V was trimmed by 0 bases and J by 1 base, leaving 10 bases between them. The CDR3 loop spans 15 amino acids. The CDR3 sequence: CASSLDFQGNYGYTF. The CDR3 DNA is TGTGCCAGCAGCTTGGATTTTCAGGGTAACTATGGCTACACCTTC.

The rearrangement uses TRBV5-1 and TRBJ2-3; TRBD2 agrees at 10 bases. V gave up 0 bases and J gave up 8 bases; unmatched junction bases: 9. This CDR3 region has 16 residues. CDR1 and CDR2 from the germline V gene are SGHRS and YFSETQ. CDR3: CASSLEYLAGAGTQYF. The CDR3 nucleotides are TGCGCCAGCAGCTTGGAATACCTAGCGGGAGCTGGTACGCAGTATTTT.

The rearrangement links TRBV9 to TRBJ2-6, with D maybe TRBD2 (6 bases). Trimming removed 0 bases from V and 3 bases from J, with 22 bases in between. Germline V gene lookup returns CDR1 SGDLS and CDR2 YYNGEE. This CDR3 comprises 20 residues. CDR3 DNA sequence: TGTGCCAGCAGCGTAGCACCTCTGGGGGGTGGCCTGGTTGGGGCCAACGTCCTGACTTTC. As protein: CASSVAPLGGGLVGANVLTF.

The CDR3 here is CASSLVPAENYNEQFF. DNA of the CDR3: TGCGCCAGCAGCTTGGTCCCAGCGGAAAACTACAATGAGCAGTTCTTC. The V call is TRBV5-1, the J call TRBJ2-1; TRBD2 might be the D (5 bases). Germline V gene lookup returns CDR1 SGHRS and CDR2 YFSETQ. The ends were cut back, 0 bases at V and 3 bases at J, with 13 bases in the middle. This CDR3 has 16 residues.

CDR3 nucleotide sequence: TGTGCCAGCAGCGCGGGACAGGGAGATTCACCCCTCCACTTT. Protein: CASSAGQGDSPLHF. The chain couples TRBV9 to TRBJ1-6; the match to TRBD1 covers 9 bases. The CDR3 spans 14 residues. The V segment lost 3 bases and the J segment 8 bases; nucleotides outside the gene matches: 3. Germline CDR1 SGDLS, CDR2 YYNGEE.

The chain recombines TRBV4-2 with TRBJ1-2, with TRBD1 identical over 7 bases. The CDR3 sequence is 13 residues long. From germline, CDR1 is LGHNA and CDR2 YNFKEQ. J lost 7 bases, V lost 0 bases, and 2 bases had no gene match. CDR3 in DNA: TGTGCCAGCAGCCAAGAAACAGGGGCTGGCTACACCTTC. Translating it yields CASSQETGAGYTF.

The chain's CDR3 is CASSIVGTSSLWGTEAFF. In DNA form, the CDR3 reads TGTGCCAGTAGTATAGTCGGGACAAGCAGCCTTTGGGGCACTGAAGCTTTCTTT. This chain connects TRBV19 to TRBJ1-1, with D possibly being TRBD1 (6 bases). This CDR3 is built from 18 residues. The V gene's germline CDR1 is LNHDA and CDR2 SQIVND (reference sequence). V lost 1 base, J lost 4 bases, and 22 bases lay in between.

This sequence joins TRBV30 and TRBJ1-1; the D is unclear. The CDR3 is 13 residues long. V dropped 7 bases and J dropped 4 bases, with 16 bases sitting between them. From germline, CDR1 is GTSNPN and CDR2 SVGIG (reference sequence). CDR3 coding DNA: TGTGCCTCCTCAGAGGGTTGGGGCACTGAAGCTTTCTTT. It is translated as CASSEGWGTEAFF.

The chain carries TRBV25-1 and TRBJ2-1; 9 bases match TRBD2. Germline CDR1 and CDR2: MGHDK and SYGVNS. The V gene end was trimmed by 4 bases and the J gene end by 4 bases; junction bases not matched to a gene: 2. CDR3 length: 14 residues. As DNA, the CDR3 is TGTGCCAGCAGTGGGGCGGGAGGGTACAATGAGCAGTTCTTC. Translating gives CASSGAGGYNEQFF.

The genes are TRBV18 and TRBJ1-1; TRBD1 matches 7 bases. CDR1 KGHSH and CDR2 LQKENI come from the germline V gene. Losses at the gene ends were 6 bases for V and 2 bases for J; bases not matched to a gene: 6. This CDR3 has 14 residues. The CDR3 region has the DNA TGTGCCAGCTCCATGGGACAGCGAAACACTGAAGCTTTCTTT. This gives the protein CASSMGQRNTEAFF.

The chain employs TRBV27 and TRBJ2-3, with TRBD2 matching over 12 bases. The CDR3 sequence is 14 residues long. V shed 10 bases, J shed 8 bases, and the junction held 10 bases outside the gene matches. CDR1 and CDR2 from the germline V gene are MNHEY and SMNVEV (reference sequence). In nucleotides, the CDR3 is TGTGCCACCCTAGCGGGAGGGCCTCCCCTTACGCAGTATTTT. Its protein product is CATLAGGPPLTQYF.

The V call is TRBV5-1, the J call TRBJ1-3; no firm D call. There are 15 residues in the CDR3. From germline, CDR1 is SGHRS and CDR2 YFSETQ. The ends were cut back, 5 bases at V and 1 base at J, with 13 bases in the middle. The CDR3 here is CASSFETGSGNTIYF. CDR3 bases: TGCGCCAGCAGTTTCGAGACGGGGTCTGGAAACACCATATATTTT.

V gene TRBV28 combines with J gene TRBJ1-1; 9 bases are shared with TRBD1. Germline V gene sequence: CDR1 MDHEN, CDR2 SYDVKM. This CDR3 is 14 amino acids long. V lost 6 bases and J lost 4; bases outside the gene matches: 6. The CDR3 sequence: CASSWGTGPTEAFF. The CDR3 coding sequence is TGTGCCAGCAGCTGGGGGACAGGGCCCACTGAAGCTTTCTTT.

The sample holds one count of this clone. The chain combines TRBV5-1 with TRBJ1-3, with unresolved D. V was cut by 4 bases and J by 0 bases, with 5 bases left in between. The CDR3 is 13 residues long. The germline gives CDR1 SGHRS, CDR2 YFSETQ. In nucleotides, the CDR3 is TGCGCCAGCAGCCTGAGCTCTGGAAACACCATATATTTT. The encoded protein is CASSLSSGNTIYF.

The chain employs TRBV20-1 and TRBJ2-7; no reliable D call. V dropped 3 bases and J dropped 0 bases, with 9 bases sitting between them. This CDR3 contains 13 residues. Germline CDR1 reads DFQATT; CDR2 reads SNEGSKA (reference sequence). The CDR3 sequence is CSASYHSSYEQYF. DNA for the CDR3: TGCAGTGCTAGTTACCATAGCTCCTACGAGCAGTACTTC.

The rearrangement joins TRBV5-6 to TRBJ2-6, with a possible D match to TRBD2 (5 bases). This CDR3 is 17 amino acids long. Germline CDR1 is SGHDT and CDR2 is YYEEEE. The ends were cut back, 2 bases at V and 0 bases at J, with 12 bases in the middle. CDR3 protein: CASSLGLSSSGANVLTF. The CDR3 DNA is TGTGCCAGCAGCTTAGGACTGAGTAGCTCTGGGGCCAACGTCCTGACTTTC.

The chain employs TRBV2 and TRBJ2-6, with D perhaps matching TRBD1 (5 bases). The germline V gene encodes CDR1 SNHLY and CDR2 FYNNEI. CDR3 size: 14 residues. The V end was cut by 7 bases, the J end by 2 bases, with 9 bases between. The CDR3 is CASNRGTGANVLTF. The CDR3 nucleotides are TGTGCCAGCAATAGGGGAACTGGGGCCAACGTCCTGACTTTC.

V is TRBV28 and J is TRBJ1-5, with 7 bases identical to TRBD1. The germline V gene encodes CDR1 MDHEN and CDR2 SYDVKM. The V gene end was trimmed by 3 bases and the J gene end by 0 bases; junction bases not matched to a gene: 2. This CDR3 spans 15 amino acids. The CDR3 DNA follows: TGTGCCAGCAGTTTGGGACAGTCTAGCAATCAGCCCCAGCATTTT. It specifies CASSLGQSSNQPQHF.

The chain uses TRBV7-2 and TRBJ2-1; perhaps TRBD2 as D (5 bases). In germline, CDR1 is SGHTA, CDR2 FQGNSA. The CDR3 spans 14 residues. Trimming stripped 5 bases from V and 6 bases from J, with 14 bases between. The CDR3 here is CASSTGIGSNEQFF. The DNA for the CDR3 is TGTGCCAGCAGCACCGGGATAGGCAGCAATGAGCAGTTCTTC.

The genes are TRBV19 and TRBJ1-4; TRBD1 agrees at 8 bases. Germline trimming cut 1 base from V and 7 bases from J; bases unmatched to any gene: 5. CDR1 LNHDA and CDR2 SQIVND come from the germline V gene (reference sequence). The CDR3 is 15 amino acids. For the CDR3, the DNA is TGTGCCAGTAGTATAGTCGGGACAGGCTCTGAAAAACTGTTTTTT. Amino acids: CASSIVGTGSEKLFF.